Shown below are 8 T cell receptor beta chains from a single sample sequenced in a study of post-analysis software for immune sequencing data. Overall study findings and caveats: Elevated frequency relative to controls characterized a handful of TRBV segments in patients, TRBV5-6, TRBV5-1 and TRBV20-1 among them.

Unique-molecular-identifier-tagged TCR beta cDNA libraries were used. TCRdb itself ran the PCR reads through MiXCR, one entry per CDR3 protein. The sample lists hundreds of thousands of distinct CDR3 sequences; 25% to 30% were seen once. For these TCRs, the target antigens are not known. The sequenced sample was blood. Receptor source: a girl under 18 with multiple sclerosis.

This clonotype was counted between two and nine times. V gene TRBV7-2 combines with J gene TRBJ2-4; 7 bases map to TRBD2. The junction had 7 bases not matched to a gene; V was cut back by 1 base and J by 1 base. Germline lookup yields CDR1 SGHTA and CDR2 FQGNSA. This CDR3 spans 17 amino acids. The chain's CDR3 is CASSLVPTSMAKNIQYF. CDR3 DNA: TGTGCCAGCAGCTTAGTCCCGACTAGCATGGCCAAAAACATTCAGTACTTC. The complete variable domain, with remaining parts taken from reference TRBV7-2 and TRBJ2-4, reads GAGVSQSPSNKVTEKGKDVELRCDPISGHTALYWYRQSLGQGLEFLIYFQGNSAPDKSGLPSDRFSAERTGGSVSTLTIQRTQQEDSAVYLCASSLVPTSMAKNIQYFGAGTRLSVL.

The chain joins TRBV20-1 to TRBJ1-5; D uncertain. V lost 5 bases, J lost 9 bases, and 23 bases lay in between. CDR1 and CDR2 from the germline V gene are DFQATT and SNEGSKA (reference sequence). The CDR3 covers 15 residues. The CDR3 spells CSARSDGAVFRPQHF. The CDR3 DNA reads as TGCAGTGCTCGATCTGACGGAGCGGTTTTTCGGCCCCAGCATTTT.

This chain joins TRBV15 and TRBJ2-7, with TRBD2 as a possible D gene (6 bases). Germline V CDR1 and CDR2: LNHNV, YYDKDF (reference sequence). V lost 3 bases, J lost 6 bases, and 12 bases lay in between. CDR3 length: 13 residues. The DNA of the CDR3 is TGTGCCACCAGCAGTAAGGGCGGGGCCGAGCAGTACTTC. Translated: CATSSKGGAEQYF.

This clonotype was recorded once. The CDR3 reads CASSQLLQSTDTQYF. The CDR3 DNA reads as TGTGCCAGCAGCCAACTACTCCAGAGCACAGATACGCAGTATTTT. This rearrangement joins TRBV14 to TRBJ2-3; D gene uncertain. Germline V gene lookup returns CDR1 SGHDN and CDR2 FVKESK. The CDR3 has 15 residues. V lost 2 bases, J lost 0 bases, and 9 bases lay in between.

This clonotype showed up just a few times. The CDR3 bases are TGTGCCAGCAGTGACCTGGGACAGGCCCCCTACGAGCAGTACTTC. Its protein is CASSDLGQAPYEQYF. The chain has TRBV27 and TRBJ2-7; 8 nucleotides match TRBD1. The V and J ends lost 5 bases and 2 bases, in that order; junction bases with no gene match: 8. Germline CDR1 and CDR2: MNHEY and SMNVEV (reference sequence). The CDR3 is made up of 15 amino acids.

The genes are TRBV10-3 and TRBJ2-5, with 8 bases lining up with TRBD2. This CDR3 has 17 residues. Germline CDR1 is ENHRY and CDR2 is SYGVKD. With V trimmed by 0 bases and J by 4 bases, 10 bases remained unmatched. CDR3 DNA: TGTGCCATCAGTGAGTCTACGGGAGGGCCTCCAGGAGAGACCCAGTACTTC. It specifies CAISESTGGPPGETQYF.

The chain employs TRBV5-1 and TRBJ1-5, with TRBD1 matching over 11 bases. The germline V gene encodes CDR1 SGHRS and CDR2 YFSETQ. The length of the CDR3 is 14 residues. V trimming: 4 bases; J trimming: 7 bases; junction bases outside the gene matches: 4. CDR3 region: CASSPGQGAQPQHF. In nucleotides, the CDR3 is TGCGCCAGCAGCCCCGGACAGGGGGCACAGCCCCAGCATTTT.

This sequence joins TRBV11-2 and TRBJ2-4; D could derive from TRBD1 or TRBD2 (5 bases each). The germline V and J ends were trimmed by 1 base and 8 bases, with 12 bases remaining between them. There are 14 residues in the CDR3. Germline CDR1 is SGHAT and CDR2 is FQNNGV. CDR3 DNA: TGTGCCAGCAGCTTAGCTCAGCAGGGAGACATTCAGTACTTC. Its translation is CASSLAQQGDIQYF.